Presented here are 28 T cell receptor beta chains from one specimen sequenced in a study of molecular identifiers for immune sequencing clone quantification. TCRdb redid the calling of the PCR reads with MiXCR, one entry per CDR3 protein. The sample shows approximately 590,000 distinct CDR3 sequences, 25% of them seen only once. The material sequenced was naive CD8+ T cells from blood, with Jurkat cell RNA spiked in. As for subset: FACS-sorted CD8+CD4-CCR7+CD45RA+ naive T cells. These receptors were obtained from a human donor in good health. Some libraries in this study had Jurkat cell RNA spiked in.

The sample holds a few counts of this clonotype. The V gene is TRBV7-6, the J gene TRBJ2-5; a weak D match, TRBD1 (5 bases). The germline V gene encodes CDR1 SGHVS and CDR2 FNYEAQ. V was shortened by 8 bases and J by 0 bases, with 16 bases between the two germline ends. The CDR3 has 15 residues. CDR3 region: CASAGVPGYQETQYF. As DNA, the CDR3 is TGTGCCAGCGCTGGGGTCCCAGGGTACCAAGAGACCCAGTACTTC.

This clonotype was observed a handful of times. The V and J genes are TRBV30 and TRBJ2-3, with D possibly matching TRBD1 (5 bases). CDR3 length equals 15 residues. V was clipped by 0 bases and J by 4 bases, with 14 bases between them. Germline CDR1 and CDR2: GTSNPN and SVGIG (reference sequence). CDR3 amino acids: CAWSVMGRLADTQYF. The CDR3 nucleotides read TGTGCCTGGAGTGTAATGGGGCGCCTAGCAGATACGCAGTATTTT.

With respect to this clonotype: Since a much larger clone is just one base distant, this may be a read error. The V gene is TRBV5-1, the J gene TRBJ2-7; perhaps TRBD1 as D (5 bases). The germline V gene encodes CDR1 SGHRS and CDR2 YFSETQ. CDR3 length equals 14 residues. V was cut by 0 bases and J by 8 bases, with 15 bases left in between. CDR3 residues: CASSLGQGIDKQYF. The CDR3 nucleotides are TGCGCCAGCAGCTTGGGGCAGGGAATTGACAAGCAGTACTTC.

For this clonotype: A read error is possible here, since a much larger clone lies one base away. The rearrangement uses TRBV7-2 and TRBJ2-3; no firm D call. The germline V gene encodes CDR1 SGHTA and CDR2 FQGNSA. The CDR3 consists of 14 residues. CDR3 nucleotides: TGTGCCCGCAGCACAACTGGGTACACAGATACGCAGTATTTT. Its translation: CARSTTGYTDTQYF.

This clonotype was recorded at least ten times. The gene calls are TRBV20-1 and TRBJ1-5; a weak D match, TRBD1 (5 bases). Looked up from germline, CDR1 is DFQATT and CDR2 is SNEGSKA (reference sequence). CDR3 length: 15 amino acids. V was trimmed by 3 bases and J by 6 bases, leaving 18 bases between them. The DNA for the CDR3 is TGCAGTGCTAGGTTATCCGGGACGAGTGGTCAGCCCCAGCATTTT. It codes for CSARLSGTSGQPQHF.

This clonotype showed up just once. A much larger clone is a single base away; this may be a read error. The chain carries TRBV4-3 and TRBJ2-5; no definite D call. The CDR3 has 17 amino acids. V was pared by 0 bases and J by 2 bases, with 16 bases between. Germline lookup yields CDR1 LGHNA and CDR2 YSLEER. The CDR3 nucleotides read TGCGCCAGCAGCCAAGATCGTTTTCCAGCAGCACAAGAGACCCAGTACTTC. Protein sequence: CASSQDRFPAAQETQYF.

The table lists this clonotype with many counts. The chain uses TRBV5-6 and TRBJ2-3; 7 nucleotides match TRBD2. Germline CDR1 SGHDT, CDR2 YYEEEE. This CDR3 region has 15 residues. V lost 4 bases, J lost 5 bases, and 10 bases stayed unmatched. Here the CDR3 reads CASSLTAGDGDTQYF. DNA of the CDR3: TGTGCCAGCAGCCTCACGGCGGGAGATGGAGATACGCAGTATTTT. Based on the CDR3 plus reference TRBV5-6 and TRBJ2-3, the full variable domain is DAGVTQSPTHLIKTRGQQVTLRCSPKSGHDTVSWYQQALGQGPQFIFQYYEEEERQRGNFPDRFSGHQFPNYSSELNVNALLLGDSALYLCASSLTAGDGDTQYFGPGTRLTVL.

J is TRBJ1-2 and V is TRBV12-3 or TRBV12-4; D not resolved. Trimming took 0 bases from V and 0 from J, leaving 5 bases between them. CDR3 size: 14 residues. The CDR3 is CASSLALTNYGYTF. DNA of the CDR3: TGTGCCAGCAGTTTAGCGCTCACTAACTATGGCTACACCTTC.

The CDR3 DNA is TGTGCCAGCACCCCAGGGGGGACTGAAGCTTTCTTT. This codes for CASTPGGTEAFF. The chain links TRBV6-6 to TRBJ1-1; 7 bases agree with TRBD1. V lost 7 bases to trimming and J lost 5 bases; unmatched junction nucleotides: 4. Per germline, CDR1 MNHNY and CDR2 SVGAGI (reference sequence). This CDR3 is built from 12 residues.

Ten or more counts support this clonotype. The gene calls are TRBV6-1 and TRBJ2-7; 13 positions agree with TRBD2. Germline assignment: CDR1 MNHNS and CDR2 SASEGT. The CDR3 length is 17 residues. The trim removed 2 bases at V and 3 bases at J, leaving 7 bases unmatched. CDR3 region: CASSEIIGTSGVYEQYF. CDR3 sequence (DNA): TGTGCCAGCAGTGAAATTATTGGGACTAGCGGGGTCTACGAGCAGTACTTC.

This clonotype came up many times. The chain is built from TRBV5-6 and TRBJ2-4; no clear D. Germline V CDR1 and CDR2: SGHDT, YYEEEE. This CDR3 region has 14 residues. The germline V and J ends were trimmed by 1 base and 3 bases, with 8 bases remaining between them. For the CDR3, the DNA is TGTGCCAGCAGCTTGTATGGGGTCAAAAACATTCAGTACTTC. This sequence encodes CASSLYGVKNIQYF.

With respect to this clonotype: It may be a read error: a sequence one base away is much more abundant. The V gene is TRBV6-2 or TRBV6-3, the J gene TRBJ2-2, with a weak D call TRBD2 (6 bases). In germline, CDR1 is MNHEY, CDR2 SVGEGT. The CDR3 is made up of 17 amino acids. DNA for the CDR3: TGTGCCAGCAGTTACCAGGGAGGCGGGTTGAACGCCGGGGAGCTGTTTTTT. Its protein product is CASSYQGGGLNAGELFF.

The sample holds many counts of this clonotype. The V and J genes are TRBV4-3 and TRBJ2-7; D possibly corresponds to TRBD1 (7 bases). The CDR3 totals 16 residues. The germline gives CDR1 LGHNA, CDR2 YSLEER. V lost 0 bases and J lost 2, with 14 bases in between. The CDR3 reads CASSQEPGGLAYEQYF. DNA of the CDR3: TGCGCCAGCAGCCAAGAACCAGGGGGGTTGGCCTACGAGCAGTACTTC.

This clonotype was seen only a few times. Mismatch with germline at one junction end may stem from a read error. In nucleotides, the CDR3 is TGTGGCAGCAGCCAAGCGACAGGACCGCCGATGGAGACCCAGTACTTC. Encoded protein: CGSSQATGPPMETQYF. This rearrangement joins TRBV3-1 to TRBJ2-5, with a tentative D call TRBD1 (6 bases). Germline V lookup: CDR1 LGHDT, CDR2 YNNKEL (reference sequence). CDR3 length equals 16 residues.

CDR3 protein: CASSPRTRGYEQYF. The CDR3 DNA is TGCGCCAGCAGCCCGCGGACAAGGGGCTACGAGCAGTACTTC. V gene TRBV5-1 combines with J gene TRBJ2-7; the D gene is possibly TRBD1 (5 bases). Between the trimmed V and J ends, which lost 4 bases and 3 bases, there was a span of 14 bases. The CDR3 spans 14 residues. Germline V gives CDR1 SGHRS, CDR2 YFSETQ. The variable domain in full, with the rest retrieved from reference TRBV5-1 and TRBJ2-7, is KAGVTQTPRYLIKTRGQQVTLSCSPISGHRSVSWYQQTPGQGLQFLFEYFSETQRNKGNFPGRFSGRQFSNSRSEMNVSTLELGDSALYLCASSPRTRGYEQYFGPGTRLTVT.

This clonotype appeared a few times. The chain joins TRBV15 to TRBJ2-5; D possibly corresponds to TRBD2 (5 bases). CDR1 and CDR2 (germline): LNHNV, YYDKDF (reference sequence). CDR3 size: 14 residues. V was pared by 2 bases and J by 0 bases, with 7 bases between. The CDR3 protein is CATSRWENQETQYF. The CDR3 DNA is TGTGCCACCAGCAGATGGGAGAACCAAGAGACCCAGTACTTC.

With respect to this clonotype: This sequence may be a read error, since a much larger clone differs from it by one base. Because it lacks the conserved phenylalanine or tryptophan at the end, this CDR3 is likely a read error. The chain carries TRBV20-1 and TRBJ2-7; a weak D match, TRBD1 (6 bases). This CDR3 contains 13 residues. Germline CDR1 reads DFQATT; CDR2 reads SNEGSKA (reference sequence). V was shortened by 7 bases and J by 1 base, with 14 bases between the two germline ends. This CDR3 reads CSVPQGQSYEQYL. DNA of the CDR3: TGCAGTGTCCCCCAGGGACAATCCTACGAGCAGTACCTC.

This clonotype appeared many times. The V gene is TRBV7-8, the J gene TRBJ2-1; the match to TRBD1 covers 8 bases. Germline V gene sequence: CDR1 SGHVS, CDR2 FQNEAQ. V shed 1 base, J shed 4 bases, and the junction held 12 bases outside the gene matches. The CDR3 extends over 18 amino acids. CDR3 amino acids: CASSLGQAGGLLYNEQFF. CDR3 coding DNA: TGTGCCAGCAGCTTAGGACAAGCAGGGGGCTTACTTTACAATGAGCAGTTCTTC.

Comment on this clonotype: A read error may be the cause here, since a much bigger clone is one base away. CDR3 residues: CASSRDHHASSTDTQYF. The CDR3 region has the DNA TGCGCCAGCAGCCGAGACCATCACGCTTCTAGCACAGATACGCAGTATTTT. The gene calls are TRBV4-3 and TRBJ2-3; D remains unclear. CDR3 length: 17 residues. Germline CDR1 is LGHNA and CDR2 is YSLEER. V shed 4 bases and J shed 0 bases, with 17 bases lying between them.

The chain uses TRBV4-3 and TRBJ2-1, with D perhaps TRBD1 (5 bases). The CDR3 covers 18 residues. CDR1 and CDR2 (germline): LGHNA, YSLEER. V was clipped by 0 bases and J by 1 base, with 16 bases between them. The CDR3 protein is CASSQESGRGASYNEQFF. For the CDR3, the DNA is TGCGCCAGCAGCCAAGAATCAGGAAGGGGCGCATCCTACAATGAGCAGTTCTTC.

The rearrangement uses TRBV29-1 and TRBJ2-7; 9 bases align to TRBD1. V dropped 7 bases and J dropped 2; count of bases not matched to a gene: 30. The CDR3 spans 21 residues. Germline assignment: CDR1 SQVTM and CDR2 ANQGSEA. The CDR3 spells CSARGGTGPLWGQGPPYEQYF. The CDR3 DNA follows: TGCAGCGCCCGAGGGGGGACAGGGCCATTGTGGGGACAGGGCCCCCCCTACGAGCAGTACTTC.

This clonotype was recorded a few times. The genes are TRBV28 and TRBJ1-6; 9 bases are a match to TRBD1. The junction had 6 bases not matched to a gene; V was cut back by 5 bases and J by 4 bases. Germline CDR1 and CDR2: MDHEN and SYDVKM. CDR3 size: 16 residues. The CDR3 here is CASSLTGGGYNSPLHF. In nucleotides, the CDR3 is TGTGCCAGCAGTCTTACAGGGGGCGGGTATAATTCACCCCTCCACTTT.

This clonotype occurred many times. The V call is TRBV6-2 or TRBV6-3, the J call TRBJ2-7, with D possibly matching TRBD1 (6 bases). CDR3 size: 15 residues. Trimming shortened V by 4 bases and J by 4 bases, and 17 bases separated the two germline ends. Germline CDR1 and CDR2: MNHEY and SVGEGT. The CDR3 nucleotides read TGTGCCAGCAGTTGGATGGACAGTTACGAGTACGAGCAGTACTTC. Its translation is CASSWMDSYEYEQYF.

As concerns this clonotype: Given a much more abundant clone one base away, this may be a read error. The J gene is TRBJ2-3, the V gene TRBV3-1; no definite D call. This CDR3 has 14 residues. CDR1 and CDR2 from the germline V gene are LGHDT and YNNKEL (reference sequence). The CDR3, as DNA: TGTGCCAGCGGCCAAGAGGTAGCTGCAGATACGCAGTATTTT. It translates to CASGQEVAADTQYF.

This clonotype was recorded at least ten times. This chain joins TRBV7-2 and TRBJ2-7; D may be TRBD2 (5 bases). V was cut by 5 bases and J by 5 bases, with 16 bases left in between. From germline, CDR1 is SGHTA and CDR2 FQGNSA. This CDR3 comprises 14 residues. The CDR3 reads CASSPLPDGDEQYF. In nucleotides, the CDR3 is TGTGCCAGCAGCCCCCTACCGGACGGGGACGAGCAGTACTTC.

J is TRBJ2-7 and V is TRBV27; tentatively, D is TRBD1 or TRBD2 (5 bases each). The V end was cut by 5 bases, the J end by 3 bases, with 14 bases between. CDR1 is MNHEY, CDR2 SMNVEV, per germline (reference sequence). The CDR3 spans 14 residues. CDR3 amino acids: CASSAGDRIYEQYF. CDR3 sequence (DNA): TGTGCCAGCAGTGCCGGGGACCGGATCTACGAGCAGTACTTC.

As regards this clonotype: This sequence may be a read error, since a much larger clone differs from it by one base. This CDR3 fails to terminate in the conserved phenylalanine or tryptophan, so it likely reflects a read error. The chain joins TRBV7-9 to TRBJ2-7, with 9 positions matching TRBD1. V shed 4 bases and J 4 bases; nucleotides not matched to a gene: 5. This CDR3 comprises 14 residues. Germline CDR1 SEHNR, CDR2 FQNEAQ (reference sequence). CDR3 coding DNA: TGTGCCAGCAGCTCGGGACAGGGTCTGTACGAGCAGTACCTC. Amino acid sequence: CASSSGQGLYEQYL.

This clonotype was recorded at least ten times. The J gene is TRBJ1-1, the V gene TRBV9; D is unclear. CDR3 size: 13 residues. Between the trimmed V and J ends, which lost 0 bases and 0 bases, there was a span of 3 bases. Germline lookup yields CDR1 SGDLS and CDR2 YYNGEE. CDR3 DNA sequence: TGTGCCAGCAGCGTAGACATGAACACTGAAGCTTTCTTT. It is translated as CASSVDMNTEAFF.